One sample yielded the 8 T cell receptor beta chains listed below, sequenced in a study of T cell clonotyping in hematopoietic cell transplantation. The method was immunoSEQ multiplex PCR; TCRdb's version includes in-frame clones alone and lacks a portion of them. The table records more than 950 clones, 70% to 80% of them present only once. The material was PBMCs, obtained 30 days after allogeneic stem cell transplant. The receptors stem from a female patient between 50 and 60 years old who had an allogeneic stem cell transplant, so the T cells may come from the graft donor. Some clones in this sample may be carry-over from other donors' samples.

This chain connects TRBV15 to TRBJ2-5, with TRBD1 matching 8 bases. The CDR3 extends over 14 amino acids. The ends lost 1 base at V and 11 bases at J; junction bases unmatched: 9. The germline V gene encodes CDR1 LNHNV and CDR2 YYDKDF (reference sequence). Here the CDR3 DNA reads TGTGCCACCAGCAGAGGTCAGGGGGCTAGAGAGCAGTACTTC. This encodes CATSRGQGAREQYF.

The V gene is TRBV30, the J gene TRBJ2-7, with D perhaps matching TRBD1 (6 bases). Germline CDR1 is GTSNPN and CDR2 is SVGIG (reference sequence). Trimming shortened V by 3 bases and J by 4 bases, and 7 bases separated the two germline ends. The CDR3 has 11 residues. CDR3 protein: CAWSDRYEQYF. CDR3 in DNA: TGTGCCTGGAGCGACAGGTACGAGCAGTACTTC.

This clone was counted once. CDR3 loop: CASSLHLGSLEAFF. For the CDR3, the DNA is TGTGCCAGCAGCTTACACCTCGGGAGTCTTGAAGCTTTCTTT. The chain carries TRBV5-5 and TRBJ1-1; D is ambiguous. V gave up 2 bases and J gave up 7 bases, with 15 bases separating them. In germline, CDR1 is SGHKS, CDR2 YYEKEE (reference sequence). CDR3 length equals 14 residues. The variable domain in full, completed from reference TRBV5-5 and TRBJ1-1, reads DAGVTQSPTHLIKTRGQQVTLRCSPISGHKSVSWYQQVLGQGPQFIFQYYEKEERGRGNFPDRFSARQFPNYSSELNVNALLLGDSALYLCASSLHLGSLEAFFGQGTRLTVV.

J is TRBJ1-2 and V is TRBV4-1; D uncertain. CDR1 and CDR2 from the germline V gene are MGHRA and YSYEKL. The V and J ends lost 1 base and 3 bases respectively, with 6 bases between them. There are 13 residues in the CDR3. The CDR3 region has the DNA TGCGCCAGCAGCCAAGTCGGATACTATGGCTACACCTTC. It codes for CASSQVGYYGYTF.

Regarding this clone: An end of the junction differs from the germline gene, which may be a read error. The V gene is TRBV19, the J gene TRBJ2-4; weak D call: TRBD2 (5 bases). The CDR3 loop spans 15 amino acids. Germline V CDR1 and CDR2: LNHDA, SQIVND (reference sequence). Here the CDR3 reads CARNHRRDIYPQADF. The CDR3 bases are TGTGCCAGGAACCACCGACGAGACATTTACCCCCAAGCGGACTTC.

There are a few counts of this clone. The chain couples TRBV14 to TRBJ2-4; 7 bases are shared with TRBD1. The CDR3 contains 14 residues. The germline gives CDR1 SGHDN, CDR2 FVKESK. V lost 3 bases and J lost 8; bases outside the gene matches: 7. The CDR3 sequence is CASSQGTEIDIQYF. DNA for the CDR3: TGTGCCAGCAGCCAGGGGACAGAAATAGACATTCAGTACTTC. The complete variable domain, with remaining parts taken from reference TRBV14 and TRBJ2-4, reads EAGVTQFPSHSVIEKGQTVTLRCDPISGHDNLYWYRRVMGKEIKFLLHFVKESKQDESGMPNNRFLAERTGGTYSTLKVQPAELEDSGVYFCASSQGTEIDIQYFGAGTRLSVL.

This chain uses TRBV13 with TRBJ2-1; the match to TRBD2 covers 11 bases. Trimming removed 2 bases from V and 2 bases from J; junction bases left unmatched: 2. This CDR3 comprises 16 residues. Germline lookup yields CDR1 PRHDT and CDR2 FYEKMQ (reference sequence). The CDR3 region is CASSLLTSGAYNEQFF. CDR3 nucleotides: TGTGCCAGCAGCTTACTGACTAGCGGGGCCTACAATGAGCAGTTCTTC.

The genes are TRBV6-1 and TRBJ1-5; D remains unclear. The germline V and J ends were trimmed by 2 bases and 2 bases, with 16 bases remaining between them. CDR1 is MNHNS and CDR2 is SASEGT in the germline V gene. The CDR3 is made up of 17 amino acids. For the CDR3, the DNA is TGTGCCAGCAGTGAACGGATAGGGCACAACCGCAATCAGCCCCAGCATTTT. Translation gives CASSERIGHNRNQPQHF.